Here is one T cell receptor beta chain with its context. Its antigen is undetermined. Genomic DNA, the template, was used for profiling of the TCR beta VDJ and CDR3. TCRdb redid the calling of the reads with MiXCR, one entry per CDR3 protein. The sample lists fewer than 250,000 distinct CDR3 sequences; approximately 45% were seen once. Individuals selected for sequencing had exhibited CD8+CD57+ cell expansion on flow cytometry. Blood came from patients not yet given any therapy. The data stem from a study of CD8+CD57+ T cells in acquired aplastic anemia. Study-wide findings and caveats: Both patients and controls carried the same twenty-nine CD8+ CDR3 sequences. CD8+ Simpson's diversity did not differ significantly between patients and controls.

Germline V gene sequence: CDR1 DFQATT, CDR2 SNEGSKA (reference sequence). This CDR3 contains 13 residues. Trimming cost V 3 bases and J 5 bases, with 14 bases left between them. This sequence originates from a human donor with aplastic anemia. Sequencing used sorted CD4+, CD8+, or CD8+CD57+ T cells (not recorded which) from PBMCs. The chain carries TRBV20-1 and TRBJ2-7, with TRBD1 as a possible D gene (6 bases). This chain's CDR3 is CSASPGRGNEQYF. CDR3 sequence (DNA): TGCAGTGCTAGCCCTGGCAGGGGTAACGAGCAGTACTTC.